This TCR beta chain was recorded in a study of T cell clonality in common variable immunodeficiency (dated by TCRdb to between 2015 and 2017). Standard criteria, namely reduction of serum IgG, IgA and/or IgM below the normal range together with specific antibody deficiency, were applied for the diagnosis of CVID. There were fewer than 45 subjects in the CVID group (about 15 female and roughly 29 male), ranging in age from about 9 to 65 years, with a mean age of 40. Both CVID patients and healthy controls were predominantly of Caucasian heritage. Replacement immunoglobulin therapy had been administered to all CVID subjects for at least one year at the time of study participation. No CVID subject was ill or taking immunomodulatory or immunosuppressive medication when blood was collected. From each donor, about 4.5 to 8.5 ml of heparinized peripheral whole blood was collected. Genomic DNA from adults with common variable immune deficiency (CVID) and from healthy adult controls was used for sequencing of TCRbeta CDR3 repertoires. To isolate peripheral blood mononuclear cells, diluted blood was subjected to density centrifugation over Hypaque 1077 or Ficoll-Paque. Unsorted mononuclear cells served as the source of genomic DNA, which was extracted either by Qiagen column purification or by a centrifugation-based method.

This clone was seen ten or more times. It lacks a known antigen. The CDR3 end is not reached by the read, which stops 3 residues before it; the germline J gene fills it in. Looking up the germline V gene (reference sequence) yields CDR1 DFQATT and CDR2 SNEGSKA. There are 14 amino acids in the CDR3, from cysteine to phenylalanine inclusive. Only the CDR3 bases that were read are kept: 33 of them, in frame from base 1. After removal of 6 bases from V and 0 bases from J, the junction retains 7 bases not matched to a gene. Equivalent amounts of genomic DNA from CVID and control samples were used as sequencing input. For every sample, a 60 bp segment covering the rearranged TCRbeta CDR3 region was amplified and then sequenced. The immunoSEQ assay, a bias-corrected multiplex PCR combined with high-throughput sequencing, was used to amplify TCRbeta. Processing in the source paper ran as follows. Each unique nucleotide sequence was treated as a clone and annotated with V, D and J genes, copy number and frequency. Sequences were labeled productive if in frame, and non-productive if out of frame or containing stop codons. As previously described, clonality was calculated on the basis of Shannon's entropy. The predicted amino acid sequences of productive clones were used to derive the mean CDR3 Kyte-Doolittle hydropathy. The R hclust function was used to hierarchically cluster scaled V gene usage with Manhattan distance and complete linkage. Sharing of clones by CDR3 amino acid sequence was evaluated by resampling 12 repertoires per group over 100 rounds. The repertoires were searched for 60 to 75 published EBV-specific TCRbeta sequences and some 250 published CMV-specific TCRbeta sequences. After two CVID samples that produced fewer than 10,000 sequences were dropped from the analysis, around 40 CVID repertoires remained. Drawn from immuneACCESS, this table holds only the in-frame rearrangements with V and J called that TCRdb kept. Clones are partly lost; checked studies trace under half to an unresolved V gene and leave the rest unexplained. That table gives V, J and clone size, and the DNA gave D and trimming. The table shows tens of thousands of clones here, with no singletons. The biggest ten clones account for approximately 31% of the sample.

The study at large found these results: According to the authors, figuring out what caused the increased clonality in CVID would require sequencing the repertoires of T cell subpopulations. TCRbeta clonality was higher in CVID subjects than in healthy controls (t-test p = 0.018), and the increase was most characteristic of about a third of subjects. Fewer TCRbeta clones were shared among CVID subjects than among healthy controls (p < 0.0001). Correlations of repertoire features with clinical complications were constrained by heterogeneity among patients within the CVID cohort. CVID TCRbeta sequences reportedly showed fewer deletions and N-nucleotide insertions and lacked highly modified clones with 13 or more V deletions. Despite equal DNA input, controls averaged roughly 84,000 unique sequences per sample versus about 32,000 in CVID samples.

This TCR was sampled from a human donor with common variable immunodeficiency. Material for sequencing was peripheral blood mononuclear cells. The sequence joins TRBV20-1 to TRBJ2-7, with 8 bases in between that match TRBD2. CDR3 region: CSAPRLAHSYEQYF. The sequenced CDR3 bases are TGCAGTGCCCCCCGACTAGCGCACTCCTACGAG.